Below are 11 T cell receptor beta chains sequenced from a single sample in a study of OX40 agonist ivuxolimab in advanced cancers. Measured with immunoSEQ multiplex PCR; TCRdb has only the in-frame clones, and not every one. The sample has tens of thousands of clones; more than 75% are singletons. Specimen: CD4+ or CD8+ T cells sorted from blood, collected in a trial of the OX40 agonist ivuxolimab. These receptor sequences come from an adult with an advanced solid tumor such as melanoma, head and neck, liver or kidney cancer.

The chain joins TRBV18 to TRBJ1-3; D unresolved. The CDR3 extends over 15 amino acids. Trimming took off 1 base at V and 0 bases at J, with 7 bases between the two ends. Germline CDR1 is KGHSH and CDR2 is LQKENI. CDR3 loop: CASSPLPASGNTIYF. In DNA, the CDR3 is TGTGCCAGCTCACCACTGCCGGCCTCTGGAAACACCATATATTTT.

This clone was counted a few times. The chain is built from TRBV28 and TRBJ1-3; tentative D call: TRBD1 (5 bases). The CDR3 consists of 15 residues. The germline CDR1 and CDR2 sequences are MDHEN and SYDVKM. The V end lost 7 bases, the J end lost 0 bases, and 13 bases lay between the germline ends. In DNA, the CDR3 is TGTGCCAGCACTCTGGGGCAGTACTCTGGAAACACCATATATTTT. It is translated as CASTLGQYSGNTIYF.

The chain links TRBV6-1 to TRBJ1-2; 7 bases match TRBD1. CDR3 length: 13 residues. Germline trimming cut 4 bases from V and 3 bases from J; bases unmatched to any gene: 2. CDR1 is MNHNS, CDR2 SASEGT, per germline. The CDR3 region is CASSGTGDYGYTF. CDR3 coding DNA: TGTGCCAGCAGTGGAACAGGGGACTATGGCTACACCTTC.

This chain's CDR3 is CASSLDHSANEQFF. CDR3 nucleotides: TGTGCCAGCAGCTTAGATCATTCGGCAAATGAGCAGTTCTTC. The V and J genes are TRBV11-3 and TRBJ2-1; D call uncertain. Trimming pared 0 bases from V and 7 bases from J, leaving 10 bases between. There are 14 residues in the CDR3. Germline V CDR1 and CDR2: SGHNT, YENEEA.

The chain combines TRBV5-1 with TRBJ2-1; 11 bases fit TRBD2. CDR1 SGHRS and CDR2 YFSETQ come from the germline V gene. The CDR3 is 15 residues long. After removal of 0 bases from V and 5 bases from J, the junction contained 1 base not matched to a gene. The CDR3 DNA reads as TGCGCCAGCAGCTTGGGACTAGCGGGACACAATGAGCAGTTCTTC. Its protein product is CASSLGLAGHNEQFF. Full variable domain (rest looked up from reference TRBV5-1 and TRBJ2-1): KAGVTQTPRYLIKTRGQQVTLSCSPISGHRSVSWYQQTPGQGLQFLFEYFSETQRNKGNFPGRFSGRQFSNSRSEMNVSTLELGDSALYLCASSLGLAGHNEQFFGPGTRLTVL.

The gene calls are TRBV5-1 and TRBJ1-1; D is uncertain. The V end was cut by 0 bases, the J end by 5 bases, with 14 bases between. The CDR3 totals 15 residues. The germline V gene has CDR1 SGHRS and CDR2 YFSETQ. CDR3 sequence: CASSLVQLGGTEAFF. DNA for the CDR3: TGCGCCAGCAGCTTGGTCCAGTTGGGAGGAACTGAAGCTTTCTTT.

The chain uses TRBV5-1 and TRBJ2-6; D tentatively fits TRBD1 or TRBD2 (5 bases each). Trimming cost V 0 bases and J 0 bases, with 10 bases left between them. Germline values: CDR1 SGHRS, CDR2 YFSETQ. CDR3 length: 17 residues. In nucleotides, the CDR3 is TGCGCCAGCAGCTTGGTAGGGGACCACTCTGGGGCCAACGTCCTGACTTTC. Amino acid sequence: CASSLVGDHSGANVLTF.

This rearrangement joins TRBV10-3 to TRBJ1-1; D not resolved. Trimming shortened V by 5 bases and J by 1 base, and 23 bases separated the two germline ends. Germline CDR1 ENHRY, CDR2 SYGVKD. This CDR3 contains 18 residues. The chain's CDR3 is CAISPSLLSDSPNTEAFF. The DNA for the CDR3 is TGTGCCATCAGTCCTTCCCTTCTCTCTGATTCACCGAACACTGAAGCTTTCTTT.

Concerning this clone itself: At one of its ends the junction is not consistent with the germline gene, which may arise from a read error. The rearrangement links TRBV2 to TRBJ1-3, with D tentatively TRBD1 (6 bases). The CDR3 totals 14 residues. CDR1 is SNHLY and CDR2 is FYNNEI in the germline V gene. This CDR3 is CASFGGGSGSTIYF. CDR3 sequence (DNA): TGTGCCAGCTTCGGGGGCGGCTCTGGAAGCACCATATATTTT.

This clone has a single count. This chain links TRBV19 with TRBJ2-2; 9 bases are shared with TRBD1. V trimming: 4 bases; J trimming: 6 bases; junction bases outside the gene matches: 6. Per germline, CDR1 LNHDA and CDR2 SQIVND (reference sequence). This CDR3 has 15 amino acids. The CDR3 DNA sequence: TGTGCCAGTAGTAAACGGACAGGGGCGGCCGGGGAGCTGTTTTTT. It yields the protein CASSKRTGAAGELFF.

This chain joins TRBV28 and TRBJ1-5; 7 nucleotides match TRBD1. This CDR3 has 14 residues. V shed 3 bases, J shed 6 bases, and the junction held 5 bases outside the gene matches. Germline V gives CDR1 MDHEN, CDR2 SYDVKM. Here the CDR3 reads CASSLQGGSQPQHF. DNA of the CDR3: TGTGCCAGCAGTTTGCAGGGGGGTTCTCAGCCCCAGCATTTT.